This T cell receptor (beta chain) is drawn from a study of CD8+ T cells in alopecia areata. To note about this clone: Its target is not known.

After isolation, RNA underwent reverse transcription to generate cDNA as the sequencing template. Sequenced by immunoSEQ multiplex PCR; TCRdb stores in-frame clones only, minus some. The data contain 150,000 to 200,000 clones, about three fifths of them seen just once; the ten biggest clones take up 1%. CDR1 is SGDLS, CDR2 YYNGEE, per germline. Trimming removed 2 bases at V and 4 bases at J, with 12 bases between. The CDR3 extends over 15 amino acids. Study-level findings and limits: Especially in alopecia totalis/universalis, lesional scalp showed greater clonality than normal scalp did. Under tofacitinib, fewer expanded CD8+ clones appeared among the top 100 scalp clones. During tofacitinib treatment, many expanded lesional clones remained in scalp and blood.

Specified treatment: oral pan-JAK inhibitor, 5-10 mg twice daily. This receptor was identified in a human donor with alopecia areata. Sequenced material: CD4+ T cells sorted from blood, taken at week 24, from a patient treated with tofacitinib. This rearrangement joins TRBV9 to TRBJ1-4, with D possibly matching TRBD1 (5 bases). The CDR3 coding sequence is TGTGCCAGCAGCGTCATGGGGGGACTTAATGAAAAACTGTTTTTT. It translates to CASSVMGGLNEKLFF. Drawing the rest from reference TRBV9 and TRBJ1-4, the complete variable domain is DSGVTQTPKHLITATGQRVTLRCSPRSGDLSVYWYQQSLDQGLQFLIQYYNGEERAKGNILERFSAQQFPDLHSELNLSSLELGDSALYFCASSVMGGLNEKLFFGSGTQLSVL.